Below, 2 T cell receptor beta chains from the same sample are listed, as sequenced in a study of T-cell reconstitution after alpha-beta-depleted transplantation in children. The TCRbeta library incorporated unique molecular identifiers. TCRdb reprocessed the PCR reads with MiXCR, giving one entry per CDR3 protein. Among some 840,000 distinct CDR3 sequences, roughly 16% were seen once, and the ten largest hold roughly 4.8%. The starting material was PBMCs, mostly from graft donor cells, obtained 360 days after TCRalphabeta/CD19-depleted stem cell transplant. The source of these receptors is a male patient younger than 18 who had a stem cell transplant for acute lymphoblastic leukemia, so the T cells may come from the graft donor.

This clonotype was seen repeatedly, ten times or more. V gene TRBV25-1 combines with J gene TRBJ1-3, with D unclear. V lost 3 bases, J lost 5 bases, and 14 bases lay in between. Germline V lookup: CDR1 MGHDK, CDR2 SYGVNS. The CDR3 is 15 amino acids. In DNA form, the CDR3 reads TGTGCCAGCAGTGACGGGAGCGGAGGCAGAAACACCATATATTTT. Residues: CASSDGSGGRNTIYF.

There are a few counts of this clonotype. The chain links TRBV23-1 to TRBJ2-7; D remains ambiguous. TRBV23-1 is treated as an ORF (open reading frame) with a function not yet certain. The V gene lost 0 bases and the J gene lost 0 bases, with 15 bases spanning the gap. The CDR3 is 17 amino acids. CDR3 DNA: TGCGCCAGCAGTCAATCCCCAGGCGGATGGCACTCCTACGAGCAGTACTTC. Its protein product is CASSQSPGGWHSYEQYF.